A single sample is the source of the 12 T cell receptor beta chains below, sequenced in a study of brain T cells in children with intractable seizures. Profiling relied on immunoSEQ multiplex PCR, and the TCRdb table lists in-frame clones only, not all of them. Of fewer than 150,000 clones detected, approximately 94% appear once; the ten largest clones hold more than 3%. The sequencing here drew on peripheral blood, taken at surgery. Receptors originate from a boy under three years old with hemimegalencephaly and intractable seizures.

V usage is TRBV12-5 and J usage is TRBJ1-3, with D possibly matching TRBD1 (6 bases). Germline V gene sequence: CDR1 LGHNT, CDR2 FRNRAP. Trimming took off 6 bases at V and 1 base at J, with 13 bases between the two ends. The CDR3 loop spans 15 amino acids. CDR3 bases: TGTGCTAGTGGCAGGGGAGGCTATTCTGGAAACACCATATATTTT. This sequence encodes CASGRGGYSGNTIYF.

The J gene is TRBJ2-3, the V gene TRBV11-2; possibly TRBD2 for D (6 bases). The germline V and J ends were trimmed by 5 bases and 0 bases, with 12 bases remaining between them. The CDR3 is 15 residues long. Per the germline V gene, CDR1 is SGHAT and CDR2 is FQNNGV. The chain's CDR3 is CASSPSAPSTDTQYF. CDR3 DNA: TGTGCCAGCAGCCCTAGCGCGCCTAGCACAGATACGCAGTATTTT.

This clone has a handful of counts. The V gene is TRBV4-1, the J gene TRBJ1-2; D perhaps matches TRBD1 (6 bases). Per germline, CDR1 MGHRA and CDR2 YSYEKL. The CDR3 has 18 residues. Between the trimmed V and J ends, which lost 0 bases and 3 bases, there was a span of 20 bases. The CDR3 DNA follows: TGCGCCAGCAGCCAAGATGAAACAGGGAGGTGGTTCTACTATGGCTACACCTTC. This codes for CASSQDETGRWFYYGYTF.

This chain links TRBV28 with TRBJ1-1, with a weak D call TRBD1 (6 bases). Deletions cut 5 bases from V and 6 bases from J, with 16 bases between. CDR3 length: 14 amino acids. CDR1 and CDR2 (germline): MDHEN, SYDVKM. CDR3 loop: CASSPPQGWAEAFF. In DNA, the CDR3 is TGTGCCAGCAGTCCCCCCCAGGGGTGGGCTGAAGCTTTCTTT.

The chain recombines TRBV28 with TRBJ2-2, with a tentative D call TRBD2 (5 bases). The germline V gene encodes CDR1 MDHEN and CDR2 SYDVKM. V was shortened by 3 bases and J by 6 bases, with 14 bases between the two germline ends. The CDR3 loop spans 15 amino acids. The CDR3 nucleotides read TGTGCCAGCAGTTTTTCTCTAGCAGCGGCCGGGGAGCTGTTTTTT. Its translation: CASSFSLAAAGELFF.

This chain links TRBV6-5 with TRBJ2-7; tentative D call: TRBD2 (6 bases). V dropped 6 bases and J dropped 5 bases, with 17 bases sitting between them. The germline V gene has CDR1 MNHEY and CDR2 SVGAGI. The CDR3 consists of 14 residues. The CDR3 nucleotides are TGTGCCAGCAGGACCGGGGCGCCGGGGGACGAGCAGTACTTC. Protein sequence: CASRTGAPGDEQYF.

The chain has TRBV4-3 and TRBJ1-2; 8 bases line up with TRBD1. CDR3 size: 15 residues. Germline loops: CDR1 LGHNA, CDR2 YSLEER. The junction had 4 bases not matched to a gene; V was cut back by 1 base and J by 3 bases. The CDR3 loop reads CASSQGQGRDYGYTF. The CDR3 bases are TGCGCCAGCAGCCAAGGACAGGGGAGGGACTATGGCTACACCTTC.

This clone appeared a few times. The rearrangement links TRBV6-1 to TRBJ2-2; the match to TRBD2 covers 9 bases. There are 16 residues in the CDR3. Germline V CDR1 and CDR2: MNHNS, SASEGT. V shed 3 bases and J 6 bases; nucleotides not matched to a gene: 8. The CDR3 nucleotides are TGTGCCAGCAGTGAGGGAGGCGGGAGGGTCTCCGGGGAGCTGTTTTTT. Its protein product is CASSEGGGRVSGELFF.

The rearrangement uses TRBV7-2 and TRBJ2-7; D is ambiguous. V lost 3 bases and J 2 bases, leaving 8 bases between the germline ends. The CDR3 has 13 residues. Germline lookup yields CDR1 SGHTA and CDR2 FQGNSA. CDR3 amino acids: CASSFYSAYEQYF. The DNA of the CDR3 is TGTGCCAGCAGCTTTTACAGCGCCTACGAGCAGTACTTC. Full variable domain (rest looked up from reference TRBV7-2 and TRBJ2-7): GAGVSQSPSNKVTEKGKDVELRCDPISGHTALYWYRQSLGQGLEFLIYFQGNSAPDKSGLPSDRFSAERTGGSVSTLTIQRTQQEDSAVYLCASSFYSAYEQYFGPGTRLTVT.

The chain links TRBV3-1 (or the pseudogene TRBV3-2) to TRBJ2-2; D tentatively reads TRBD1 or TRBD2 (5 bases each). The CDR3 spans 12 residues. Trimming removed 4 bases at V and 6 bases at J, with 6 bases between. Looked up from germline, CDR1 is LGHDT and CDR2 is YNNKEL (reference sequence). Here the CDR3 DNA reads TGTGCCAGCAGCCGGGGGTCCGGGGAGCTGTTTTTT. Protein sequence: CASSRGSGELFF.

This chain uses TRBV6-5 with TRBJ2-7; D is unresolved. Looked up from germline, CDR1 is MNHEY and CDR2 is SVGAGI. This CDR3 has 13 amino acids. V lost 6 bases to trimming and J lost 7 bases, with 16 bases between them. The CDR3 nucleotides are TGTGCCAGCAGGCCCTCGGTCCAACGGGAGCAGTACTTC. It encodes CASRPSVQREQYF.

This clone was picked up one time. The chain couples TRBV3-1 (or the pseudogene TRBV3-2) to TRBJ2-2, with D unclear. Trimming shortened V by 0 bases and J by 5 bases, and 10 bases separated the two germline ends. Germline CDR1 LGHDT, CDR2 YNNKEL (reference sequence). The CDR3 has 15 residues. The CDR3 spells CASSQERRFTGELFF. The DNA of the CDR3 is TGTGCCAGCAGCCAAGAGAGGAGATTTACCGGGGAGCTGTTTTTT.